The 18 T cell receptor beta chains below come from one sample, sequenced in a study of shared clonotypes between healthy human individuals. Sequenced by immunoSEQ multiplex PCR; TCRdb stores in-frame clones only, minus some. This table holds millions of clones, 90% to 95% found once. The naive CD8 subset, CD45RO-negative cells positively selected for CCR7, excluded terminally differentiated effector memory CD45RA+ cells. Sequencing input: naive CD8+ T cells from PBMCs. These TCRs come from a man between 18 and 35 years old in good health. Some clones in this sample may be carry-over from other donors' samples.

This clone was observed once. The genes are TRBV10-1 and TRBJ2-7; D unclear. The CDR3 runs to 13 residues. V was pared by 4 bases and J by 6 bases, with 13 bases between. Germline CDR1 and CDR2: WNHNN and SYGVQD (reference sequence). The CDR3 DNA follows: TGCGCCAGCAGTGCCGGACCGCCTGGCGAGCAGTACTTC. The encoded protein is CASSAGPPGEQYF.

The chain carries TRBV28 and TRBJ1-5; a possible D gene is TRBD1 (6 bases). Germline V gene data show CDR1 as MDHEN and CDR2 as SYDVKM. The CDR3 consists of 14 residues. Trimming removed 6 bases from V and 6 bases from J, with 15 bases in between. CDR3 amino acids: CASSQGIAVQPQHF. The CDR3 DNA reads as TGTGCCAGCAGCCAGGGGATTGCGGTTCAGCCCCAGCATTTT.

The genes are TRBV6-5 and TRBJ2-3; 7 nucleotides match TRBD2. V trimming: 0 bases; J trimming: 5 bases; junction bases outside the gene matches: 8. This CDR3 spans 16 amino acids. Per germline, CDR1 MNHEY and CDR2 SVGAGI. The CDR3: CASSYSWAGELDTQYF. CDR3 bases: TGTGCCAGCAGTTACTCGTGGGCGGGAGAGCTAGATACGCAGTATTTT.

This rearrangement joins TRBV9 to TRBJ2-5; 9 nucleotides line up with TRBD1. With 3 bases clipped from V and 5 bases from J, the junction kept 8 bases outside the gene matches. Germline loops: CDR1 SGDLS, CDR2 YYNGEE. The CDR3 length is 15 residues. CDR3 in DNA: TGTGCCAGCAGCGGTGAGGGACAGGGTGACGAGACCCAGTACTTC. Translation: CASSGEGQGDETQYF.

The CDR3 region has the DNA TGCGCCAGCAGCCTATACAATGAGCAGTTCTTC. Residues: CASSLYNEQFF. The chain has TRBV4-3 and TRBJ2-1; no clear D gene. CDR1 and CDR2 from the germline V gene are LGHNA and YSLEER. V shed 4 bases and J shed 4 bases, with 2 bases lying between them. The CDR3 is 11 residues long.

This clone has only one observation. The chain combines TRBV25-1 with TRBJ2-7, with a weak D call TRBD2 (6 bases). V was pared by 3 bases and J by 3 bases, with 9 bases between. From germline, CDR1 is MGHDK and CDR2 SYGVNS. This CDR3 region has 13 residues. The CDR3 DNA reads as TGTGCCAGCAGTGAGGGGGACTTCTACGAGCAGTACTTC. Its protein is CASSEGDFYEQYF.

V gene TRBV27 combines with J gene TRBJ2-5, with 11 positions matching TRBD2. Germline values: CDR1 MNHEY, CDR2 SMNVEV (reference sequence). After removal of 2 bases from V and 5 bases from J, the junction contained 13 bases not matched to a gene. CDR3 size: 18 residues. In DNA, the CDR3 is TGTGCCAGCAGTTTAAACGGGGTCGGTAGCGGGAGGGGTGAGACCCAGTACTTC. Translation: CASSLNGVGSGRGETQYF.

This clone was picked up one time. The J gene is TRBJ2-6, the V gene TRBV4-1; TRBD1 is a possible D gene (6 bases). The CDR3 runs to 19 residues. V was trimmed by 4 bases and J by 1 base, leaving 20 bases between them. CDR1 MGHRA and CDR2 YSYEKL come from the germline V gene. In DNA, the CDR3 is TGCGCCAGCAGCCTAACTCAGCCGGACAGTATTTCTGGGGCCAACGTCCTGACTTTC. It yields the protein CASSLTQPDSISGANVLTF.

The rearrangement uses TRBV6-5 and TRBJ1-1; D perhaps matches TRBD1 (5 bases). Germline CDR1 is MNHEY and CDR2 is SVGAGI. The V and J ends lost 6 bases and 0 bases respectively, with 11 bases between them. The CDR3 runs 14 residues. DNA for the CDR3: TGTGCCAGCAGGGAGGGGTGGTTGAACACTGAAGCTTTCTTT. Amino acids: CASREGWLNTEAFF.

The rearrangement links TRBV29-1 to TRBJ2-3; D uncertain. V gave up 4 bases and J gave up 8 bases, with 13 bases separating them. Per germline, CDR1 SQVTM and CDR2 ANQGSEA. The CDR3 extends over 12 amino acids. The CDR3 DNA reads as TGCAGCGTTGGCCTAGGAAGGGCTACGCAGTATTTT. Translating gives CSVGLGRATQYF.

V is TRBV27 and J is TRBJ2-3; TRBD2 is a possible D gene (6 bases). The CDR3 has 15 residues. V was pared by 6 bases and J by 5 bases, with 18 bases between. Per the germline V gene, CDR1 is MNHEY and CDR2 is SMNVEV (reference sequence). In DNA form, the CDR3 reads TGTGCCAGCAGCGCCGGGGCTAGCGTCGGAGATACGCAGTATTTT. Protein sequence: CASSAGASVGDTQYF.

This clone was observed a single time. V gene TRBV11-2 combines with J gene TRBJ2-1; 8 nucleotides line up with TRBD2. V dropped 8 bases and J dropped 5; count of bases not matched to a gene: 11. Germline V gene data show CDR1 as SGHAT and CDR2 as FQNNGV. There are 15 residues in the CDR3. CDR3 region: CASGSLGRGNNEQFF. In nucleotides, the CDR3 is TGTGCCAGCGGGTCCCTCGGGAGGGGGAACAATGAGCAGTTCTTC.

This chain uses TRBV6-4 with TRBJ2-5; TRBD1 might be the D (5 bases). This CDR3 comprises 15 residues. Germline V gives CDR1 MRHNA, CDR2 SNTAGT. V lost 4 bases, J lost 0 bases, and 12 bases lay in between. In DNA form, the CDR3 reads TGTGCCAGCAGTGTTACAGGCGGTTACCAAGAGACCCAGTACTTC. Amino acid sequence: CASSVTGGYQETQYF.

The CDR3 reads CAISEGQALPGNTIYF. CDR3 nucleotide sequence: TGTGCCATCAGTGAGGGACAGGCTTTACCGGGAAACACCATATATTTT. The rearrangement joins TRBV10-3 to TRBJ1-3, with 7 nucleotides matching TRBD1. This CDR3 has 16 amino acids. CDR1 is ENHRY, CDR2 SYGVKD, per germline. Trimming removed 2 bases from V and 4 bases from J; junction bases left unmatched: 8.

The chain carries TRBV5-1 and TRBJ2-1; TRBD2 matches at 11 bases. From germline, CDR1 is SGHRS and CDR2 YFSETQ. V gave up 4 bases and J gave up 7 bases; unmatched junction bases: 13. The CDR3 length is 17 residues. CDR3 coding DNA: TGCGCCAGCAGCCCAGTCCTACTAGCGGGAGCCGCTAATGAGCAGTTCTTC. It codes for CASSPVLLAGAANEQFF.

The chain uses TRBV7-9 and TRBJ1-4; no reliable D call. This CDR3 contains 11 residues. The germline V gene encodes CDR1 SEHNR and CDR2 FQNEAQ (reference sequence). V lost 5 bases to trimming and J lost 7 bases, with 5 bases between them. This CDR3 reads CASSQAEKLFF. Here the CDR3 DNA reads TGTGCCAGCAGCCAGGCTGAAAAACTGTTTTTT.

This chain uses TRBV5-6 with TRBJ2-1; no definite D call. The CDR3 loop spans 14 amino acids. Between the trimmed V and J ends, which lost 2 bases and 5 bases, there was a span of 11 bases. The germline CDR1 and CDR2 sequences are SGHDT and YYEEEE. CDR3 in amino acids: CASSLLRVDNEQFF. The CDR3 DNA reads as TGTGCCAGCAGCTTATTGCGTGTGGACAATGAGCAGTTCTTC.

About this clone: This same CDR3 is encoded by further DNA sequences in the sample. CDR3: CASSFGTGHYEQYF. DNA of the CDR3: TGTGCCAGCAGTTTCGGGACAGGGCACTACGAGCAGTACTTC. The rearrangement joins TRBV27 to TRBJ2-7, with 9 bases identical to TRBD1. The germline gives CDR1 MNHEY, CDR2 SMNVEV (reference sequence). This CDR3 has 14 residues. J lost 3 bases, V lost 3 bases, and 3 bases had no gene match.